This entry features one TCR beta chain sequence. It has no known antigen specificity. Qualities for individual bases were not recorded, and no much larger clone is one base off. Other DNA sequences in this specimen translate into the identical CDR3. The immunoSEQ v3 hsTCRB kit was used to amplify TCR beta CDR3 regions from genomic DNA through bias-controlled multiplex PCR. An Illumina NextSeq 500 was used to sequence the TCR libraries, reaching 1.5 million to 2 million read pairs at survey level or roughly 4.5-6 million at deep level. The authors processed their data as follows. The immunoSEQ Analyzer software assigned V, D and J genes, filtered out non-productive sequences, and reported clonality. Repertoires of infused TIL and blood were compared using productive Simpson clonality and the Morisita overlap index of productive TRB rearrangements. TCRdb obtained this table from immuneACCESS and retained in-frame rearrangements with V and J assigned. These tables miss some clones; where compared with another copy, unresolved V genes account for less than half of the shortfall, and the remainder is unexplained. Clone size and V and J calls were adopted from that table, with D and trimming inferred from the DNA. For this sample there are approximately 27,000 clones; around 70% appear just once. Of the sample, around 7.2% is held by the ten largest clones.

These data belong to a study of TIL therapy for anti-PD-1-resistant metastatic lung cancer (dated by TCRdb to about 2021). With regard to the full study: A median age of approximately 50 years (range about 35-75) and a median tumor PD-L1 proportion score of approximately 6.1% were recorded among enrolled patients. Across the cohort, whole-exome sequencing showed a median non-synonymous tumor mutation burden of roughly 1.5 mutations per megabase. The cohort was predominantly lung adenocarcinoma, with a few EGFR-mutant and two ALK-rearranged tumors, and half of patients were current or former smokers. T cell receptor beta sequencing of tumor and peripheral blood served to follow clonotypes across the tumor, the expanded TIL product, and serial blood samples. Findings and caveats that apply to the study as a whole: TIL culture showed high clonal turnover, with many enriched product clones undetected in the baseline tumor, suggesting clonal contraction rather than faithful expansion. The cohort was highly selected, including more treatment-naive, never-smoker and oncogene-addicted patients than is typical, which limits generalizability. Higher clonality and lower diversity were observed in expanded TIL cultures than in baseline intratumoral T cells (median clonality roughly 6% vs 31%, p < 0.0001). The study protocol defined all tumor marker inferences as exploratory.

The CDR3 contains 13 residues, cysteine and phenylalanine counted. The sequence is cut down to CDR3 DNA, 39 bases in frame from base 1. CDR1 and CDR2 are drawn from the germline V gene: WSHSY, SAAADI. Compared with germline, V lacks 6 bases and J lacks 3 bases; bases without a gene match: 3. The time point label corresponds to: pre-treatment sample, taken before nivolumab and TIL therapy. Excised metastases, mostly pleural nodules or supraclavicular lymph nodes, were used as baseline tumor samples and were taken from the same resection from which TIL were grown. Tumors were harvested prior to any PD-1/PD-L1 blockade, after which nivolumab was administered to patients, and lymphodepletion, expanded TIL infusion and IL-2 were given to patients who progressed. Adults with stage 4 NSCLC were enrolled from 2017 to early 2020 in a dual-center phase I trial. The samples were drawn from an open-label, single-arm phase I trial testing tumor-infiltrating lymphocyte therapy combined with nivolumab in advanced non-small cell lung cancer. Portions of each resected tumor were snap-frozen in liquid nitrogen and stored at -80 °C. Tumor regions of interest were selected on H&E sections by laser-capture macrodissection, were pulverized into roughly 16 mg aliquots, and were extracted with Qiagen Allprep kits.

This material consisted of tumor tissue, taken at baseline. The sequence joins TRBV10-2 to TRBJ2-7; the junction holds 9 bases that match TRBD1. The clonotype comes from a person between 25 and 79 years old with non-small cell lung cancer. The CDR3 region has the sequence CASRTGGLYEQYF. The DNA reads TGCGCCAGCAGGACAGGGGGACTCTACGAGCAGTACTTC.